A selection of T cell receptor beta chains follows, all from one sample in a study of T cell repertoires in cytomegalovirus infection. MiXCR, run by TCRdb on the reads, gives a single entry per CDR3 protein. This table has 490,000 or so distinct CDR3 sequences, about 11% appearing once. The sample taken for sequencing was PBMCs. These receptors were collected from a human donor in good health (CMV status not recorded). Some clones in this sample may be carry-over from other donors' samples. Both conserved end residues are part of each CDR3. D genes are given only for firm matches. Expanded clones get a size class; other rows say once, few or many, or leave the size out.

j_call d_call clone_size v_call cdr3_aa cdr3_nt
TRBJ1-6 - - TRBV12-3/TRBV12-4 CASSGQGSYNSPLHF TGTGCCAGCAGTGGTCAGGGTTCCTATAATTCACCCCTCCACTTT
TRBJ2-1 TRBD2 many TRBV18 CASSLTSGRAYNEQFF TGTGCCAGCTCGCTAACTAGCGGGAGAGCGTACAATGAGCAGTTCTTC
TRBJ2-5 - many TRBV7-8 CASSRQGGETQYF TGTGCCAGCAGCCGACAGGGAGGGGAGACCCAGTACTTC
TRBJ2-5 - few TRBV5-1 CASSLGTSAQETQYF TGCGCCAGCAGCTTGGGGACAAGTGCCCAAGAGACCCAGTACTTC
TRBJ1-5 - once TRBV6-1 CASRNRGPGIWHPQNF TGTGCCAGCAGGAATAGGGGCCCCGGGATTTGGCACCCCCAGAATTTT
TRBJ1-5 - many TRBV12-3/TRBV12-4 CATTPGGNQPQHF TGTGCCACTACCCCGGGGGGCAATCAGCCCCAGCATTTT
TRBJ2-5 TRBD2 few TRBV4-2 CASSQDLAVRETQYF TGTGCCAGCAGCCAAGACCTAGCGGTGAGGGAGACCCAGTACTTC
TRBJ1-2 - many TRBV6-2/TRBV6-3 CASRGWGDYGYTF TGTGCCAGTAGGGGATGGGGTGACTATGGCTACACCTTC
TRBJ2-5 - many TRBV25-1 CAISGGHKETQYF TGTGCCATCTCCGGGGGACACAAAGAGACCCAGTACTTC
TRBJ2-1 TRBD1 many TRBV5-1 CASSSGTGRVNEQFF TGCGCCAGCTCCTCCGGGACAGGGAGAGTCAATGAGCAGTTCTTC
TRBJ2-3 - - TRBV29-1 CSVPGEGTDTQYF TGCAGCGTTCCCGGGGAGGGCACAGATACGCAGTATTTT
TRBJ2-3 - many TRBV10-3 CAISEAREGTDTQYF TGTGCCATCAGTGAGGCCCGGGAAGGCACAGATACGCAGTATTTT
TRBJ2-3 - many TRBV7-3 CASSLSDLNTDTQYF TGTGCCAGCAGCTTAAGCGACCTTAACACAGATACGCAGTATTTT
TRBJ1-1 - - TRBV18 CASSPDRRNTEAFF TGTGCCAGCTCACCAGACAGGAGGAACACTGAAGCTTTCTTT
TRBJ1-1 TRBD1 many TRBV7-9 CASSSPGQLTELLF TGTGCCAGCAGCTCGCCGGGACAGCTAACGGAGCTTTTGTTT
TRBJ1-2 - - TRBV4-2 CASSQRNSNYGYTF TGTGCCAGCAGCCAACGGAACAGCAACTATGGCTACACCTTC
TRBJ1-4 - - TRBV20-1 CSARSTAGGKLFF TGCAGTGCTAGAAGTACGGCTGGAGGGAAACTGTTTTTT
TRBJ2-2 TRBD1 - TRBV30 CAWRSQGVGTGELFF TGTGCCTGGAGAAGCCAGGGGGTAGGGACCGGGGAGCTGTTTTTT
TRBJ2-3 TRBD1 - TRBV3-1 CASMTTRTGRRHTQYF TGTGCCAGCATGACCACTCGGACAGGGAGGAGGCATACGCAGTATTTT
TRBJ1-4 TRBD1 - TRBV10-3 CAISTNRGLEEKLFF TGTGCCATCAGCACCAACAGGGGATTAGAGGAAAAACTGTTTTTT
TRBJ1-5 - many TRBV12-3/TRBV12-4 CASTFAGGNQPQHF TGTGCCAGCACGTTTGCTGGGGGCAATCAGCCCCAGCATTTT
TRBJ2-7 - many TRBV20-1 CSARVPTGAYEQYF TGCAGTGCTAGAGTTCCGACAGGAGCCTACGAGCAGTACTTC
TRBJ2-3 - many TRBV27 CASSLRERPTDTQYF TGTGCCAGCAGTTTACGGGAGCGACCCACAGATACGCAGTATTTT
TRBJ1-1 - - TRBV12-3/TRBV12-4 CATRTVLNTEAFF TGTGCCACCAGGACAGTCCTGAACACTGAAGCTTTCTTT
TRBJ1-6 - many TRBV11-2 CASSLVGSTYSPLHF TGTGCCAGCAGCTTAGTTGGGTCAACCTATTCACCCCTCCACTTT
TRBJ1-1 - many TRBV12-5 CASGLGENTEAFF TGTGCTAGTGGTTTAGGGGAGAACACTGAAGCTTTCTTT
TRBJ2-7 TRBD2 - TRBV29-1 CSVAPTSGRALTVGEQYF TGCAGCGTTGCCCCCACTAGCGGGAGGGCCCTCACGGTTGGAGAGCAGTACTTC
TRBJ1-2 TRBD1 many TRBV27 CASSPRDRAYGYTF TGTGCCAGCAGTCCCCGGGACAGGGCTTATGGCTACACCTTC
TRBJ1-1 TRBD1 many TRBV18 CASSQGADTEAFF TGTGCCAGCAGTCAGGGGGCGGACACTGAAGCTTTCTTT
TRBJ1-1 - many TRBV7-3 CASKTYQNTEAFF TGTGCCAGTAAAACCTACCAAAACACTGAAGCTTTCTTT
TRBJ2-2 - - TRBV7-9 CASSPNGGGKNTGELFF TGTGCTAGCAGCCCCAACGGGGGCGGGAAGAACACCGGGGAGCTGTTTTTT
TRBJ1-2 - - TRBV28 CASSWPSWRGYTF TGTGCCAGCAGTTGGCCGAGTTGGAGAGGCTACACCTTC
TRBJ1-4 - many TRBV7-2 CASSASDRLGEKLFF TGTGCCAGCAGCGCCTCGGACAGATTAGGGGAAAAACTGTTTTTT
TRBJ1-1 - few TRBV6-6 CASSYHRLNTEAFF TGTGCCAGCAGTTACCACAGGTTGAACACTGAAGCTTTCTTT
TRBJ2-1 TRBD2 many TRBV7-9 CASSPRSGVSSYNEQFF TGTGCCAGCAGCCCACGCAGCGGGGTGAGCTCCTACAATGAGCAGTTCTTC
TRBJ2-1 - few TRBV27 CASGLGVGLGNEQFF TGTGCCAGCGGATTGGGGGTGGGGTTAGGGAATGAGCAGTTCTTC
TRBJ2-7 TRBD1 many TRBV11-3 CASSEGQTYEQYF TGTGCCAGCAGCGAGGGACAGACCTACGAGCAGTACTTC
TRBJ2-2 - many TRBV13 CASSPRSGLAGELFF TGTGCCAGCAGCCCCCGATCCGGTTTAGCCGGGGAGCTGTTTTTT
TRBJ1-5 TRBD1 - TRBV10-3 CAISRDRGFSGNQPQHF TGTGCCATCAGCCGGGACAGGGGTTTTTCAGGCAATCAGCCCCAGCATTTT
TRBJ2-4 TRBD2 many TRBV20-1 CSAPRGVAGFAYF TGCAGTGCGCCAAGGGGGGTAGCGGGATTTGCGTACTTC
TRBJ2-1 TRBD2 many TRBV4-2 CASSQGASGSTSSYNEQFF TGTGCCAGCAGCCAAGGTGCTAGCGGGAGCACAAGCTCCTACAATGAGCAGTTCTTC
TRBJ2-7 - many TRBV7-9 CASSPDSLEQYF TGTGCCAGCAGCCCAGACAGTCTCGAGCAGTACTTC
TRBJ2-1 TRBD1 few TRBV27 CASSFSRITEEDRGRNEQFF TGTGCCAGCAGTTTCAGCCGAATAACCGAGGAGGACAGGGGGCGCAATGAGCAGTTCTTC